The 3 T cell receptor beta chains listed next were all sequenced from one sample in a study of memory CD4+ T cells and cytomegalovirus serostatus. Single viable CD3+CD4+CD8-CD45RO+ cells were sorted as the memory CD4+ T cells. This table comes from immunoSEQ multiplex PCR, and its TCRdb copy is limited to in-frame clones, with some not included. The sample includes 85,000 to 100,000 clones, about four fifths of them seen just once. What was sequenced was memory CD4+ T cells from blood. The receptors originated from an adult in good health and CMV-seropositive.

This chain uses TRBV28 with TRBJ1-1; D is unresolved. Germline CDR1 MDHEN, CDR2 SYDVKM. The CDR3 spans 13 residues. Trimming left V 8 bases short and J 0 bases short, with 10 bases between. In nucleotides, the CDR3 is TGTGCCAGCCTACCTAGCATGAACACTGAAGCTTTCTTT. Translating it yields CASLPSMNTEAFF.

This chain connects TRBV11-2 to TRBJ2-5; D is undetermined. The CDR3 length is 14 residues. CDR1 and CDR2 from the germline V gene are SGHAT and FQNNGV. Trimming shortened V by 7 bases and J by 4 bases, and 16 bases separated the two germline ends. Here the CDR3 DNA reads TGTGCCAGCACTAGGGATCAGGTCGGAGAGACCCAGTACTTC. Residues: CASTRDQVGETQYF.

The CDR3 DNA is TGCGCCAGCAGCCAACAACCTAGCGGGGGAGTCTACGAGCAGTACTTC. It codes for CASSQQPSGGVYEQYF. The chain is built from TRBV4-1 and TRBJ2-7; TRBD2 aligns across 10 bases. The ends lost 2 bases at V and 3 bases at J; junction bases unmatched: 7. Germline lookup yields CDR1 MGHRA and CDR2 YSYEKL. This CDR3 comprises 16 residues.